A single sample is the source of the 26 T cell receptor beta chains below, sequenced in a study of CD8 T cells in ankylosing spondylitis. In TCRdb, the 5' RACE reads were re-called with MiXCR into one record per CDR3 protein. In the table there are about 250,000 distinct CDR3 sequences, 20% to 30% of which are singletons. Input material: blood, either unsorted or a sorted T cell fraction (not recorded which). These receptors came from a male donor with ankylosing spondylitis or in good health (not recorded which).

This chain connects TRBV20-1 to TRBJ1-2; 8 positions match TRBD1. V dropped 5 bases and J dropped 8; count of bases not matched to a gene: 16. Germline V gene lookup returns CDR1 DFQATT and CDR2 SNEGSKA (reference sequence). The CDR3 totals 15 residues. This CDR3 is CSAGGTGQALLGYTF. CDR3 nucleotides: TGCAGTGCTGGCGGGACGGGACAGGCCTTATTGGGCTACACCTTC.

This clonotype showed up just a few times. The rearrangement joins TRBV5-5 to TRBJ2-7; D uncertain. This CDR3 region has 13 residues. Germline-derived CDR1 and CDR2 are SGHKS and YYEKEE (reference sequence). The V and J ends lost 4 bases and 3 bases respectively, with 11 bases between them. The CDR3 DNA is TGTGCCAGCAGCCCCGGGCCACTCTACGAGCAGTACTTC. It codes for CASSPGPLYEQYF.

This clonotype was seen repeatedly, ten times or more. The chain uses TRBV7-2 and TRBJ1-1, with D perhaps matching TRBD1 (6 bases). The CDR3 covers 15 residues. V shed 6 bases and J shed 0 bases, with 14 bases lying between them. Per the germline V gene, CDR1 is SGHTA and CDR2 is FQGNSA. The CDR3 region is CASRDRTALNTEAFF. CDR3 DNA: TGTGCCAGCAGGGATAGGACAGCGCTGAACACTGAAGCTTTCTTT.

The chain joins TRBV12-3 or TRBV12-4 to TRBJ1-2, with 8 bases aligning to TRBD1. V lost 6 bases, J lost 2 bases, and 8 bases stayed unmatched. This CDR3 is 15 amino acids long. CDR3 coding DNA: TGTGCCAGCAGGAGACAGGGGAGAATAAACTATGGCTACACCTTC. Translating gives CASRRQGRINYGYTF.

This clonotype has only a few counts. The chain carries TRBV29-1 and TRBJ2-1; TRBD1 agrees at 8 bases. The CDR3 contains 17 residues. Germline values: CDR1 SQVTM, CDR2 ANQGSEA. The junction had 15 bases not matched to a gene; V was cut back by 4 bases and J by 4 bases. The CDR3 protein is CSVGDRHLDELYNEQFF. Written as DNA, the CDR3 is TGCAGCGTTGGGGACAGGCACCTCGACGAGCTTTACAATGAGCAGTTCTTC.

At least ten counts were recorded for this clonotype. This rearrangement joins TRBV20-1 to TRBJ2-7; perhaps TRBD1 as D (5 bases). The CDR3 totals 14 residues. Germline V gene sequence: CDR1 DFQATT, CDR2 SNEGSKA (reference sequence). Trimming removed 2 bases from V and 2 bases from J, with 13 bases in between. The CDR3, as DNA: TGCAGTGCTAGACTATCAGGGAAACCCTACGAGCAGTACTTC. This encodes CSARLSGKPYEQYF.

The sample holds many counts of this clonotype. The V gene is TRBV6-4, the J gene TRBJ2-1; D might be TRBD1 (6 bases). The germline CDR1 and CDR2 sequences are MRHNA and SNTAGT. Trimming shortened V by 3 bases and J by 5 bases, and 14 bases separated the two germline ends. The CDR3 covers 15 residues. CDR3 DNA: TGTGCCAGCAGTGAGGACAGCCAAAATCACAATGAGCAGTTCTTC. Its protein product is CASSEDSQNHNEQFF.

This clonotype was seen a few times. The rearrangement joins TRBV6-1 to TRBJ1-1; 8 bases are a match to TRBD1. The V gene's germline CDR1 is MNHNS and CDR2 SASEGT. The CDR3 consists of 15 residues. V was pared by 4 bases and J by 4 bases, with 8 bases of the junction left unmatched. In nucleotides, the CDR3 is TGTGCCAGCAGTGCTACAGGGGGTGGCGGCACTGAAGCTTTCTTT. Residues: CASSATGGGGTEAFF.

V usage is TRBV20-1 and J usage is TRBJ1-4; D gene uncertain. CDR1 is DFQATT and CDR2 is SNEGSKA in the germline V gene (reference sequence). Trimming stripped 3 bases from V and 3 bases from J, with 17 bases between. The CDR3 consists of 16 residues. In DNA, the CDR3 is TGCAGTGCTAGGGACCGCGGGGTGGGATCTAATGAAAAACTGTTTTTT. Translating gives CSARDRGVGSNEKLFF.

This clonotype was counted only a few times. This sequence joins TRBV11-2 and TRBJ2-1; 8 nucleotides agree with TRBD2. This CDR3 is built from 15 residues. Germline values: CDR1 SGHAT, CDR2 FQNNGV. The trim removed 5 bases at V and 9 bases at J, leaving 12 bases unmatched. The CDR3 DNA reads TGTGCCAGCAGCCTTGCCGGGACTAGTTTGACTGAGCAGTTCTTC. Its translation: CASSLAGTSLTEQFF.

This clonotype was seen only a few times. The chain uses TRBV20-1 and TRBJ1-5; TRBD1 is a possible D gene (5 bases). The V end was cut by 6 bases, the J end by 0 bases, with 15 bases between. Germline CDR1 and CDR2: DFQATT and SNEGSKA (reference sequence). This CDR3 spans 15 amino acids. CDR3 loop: CSACLPGGSNQPQHF. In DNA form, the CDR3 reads TGCAGTGCATGCTTACCGGGGGGTAGCAATCAGCCCCAGCATTTT.

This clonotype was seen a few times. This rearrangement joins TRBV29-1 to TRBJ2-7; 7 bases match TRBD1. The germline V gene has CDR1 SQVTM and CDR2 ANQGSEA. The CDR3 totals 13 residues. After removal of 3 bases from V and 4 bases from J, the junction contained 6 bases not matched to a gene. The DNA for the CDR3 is TGCAGCGTTGAGGCTCAGGGGGTGTACGAGCAGTACTTC. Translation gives CSVEAQGVYEQYF.

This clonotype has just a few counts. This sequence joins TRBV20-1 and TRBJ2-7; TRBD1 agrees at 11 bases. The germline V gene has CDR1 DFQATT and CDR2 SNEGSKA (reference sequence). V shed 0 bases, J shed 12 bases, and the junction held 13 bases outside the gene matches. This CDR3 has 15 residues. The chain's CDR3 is CSARERTGGAKYPYF. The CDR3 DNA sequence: TGCAGTGCTAGAGAACGGACAGGGGGCGCGAAGTATCCGTACTTC.

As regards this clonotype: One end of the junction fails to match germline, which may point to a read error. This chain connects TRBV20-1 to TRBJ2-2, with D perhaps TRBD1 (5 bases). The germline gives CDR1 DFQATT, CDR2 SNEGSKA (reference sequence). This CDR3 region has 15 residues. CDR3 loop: CSARDGARNTEELFF. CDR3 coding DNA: TGCAGTGCTAGAGATGGGGCGAGGAACACCGAGGAGCTGTTTTTT.

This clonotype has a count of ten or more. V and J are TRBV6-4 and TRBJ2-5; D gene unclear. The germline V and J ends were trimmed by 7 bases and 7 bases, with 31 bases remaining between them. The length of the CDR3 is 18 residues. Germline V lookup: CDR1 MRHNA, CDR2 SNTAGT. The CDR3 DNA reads TGTGCCAGCACCGAGGTCCCCGGTGACGGGCCCTACGACCCGACCCAGTACTTC. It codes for CASTEVPGDGPYDPTQYF.

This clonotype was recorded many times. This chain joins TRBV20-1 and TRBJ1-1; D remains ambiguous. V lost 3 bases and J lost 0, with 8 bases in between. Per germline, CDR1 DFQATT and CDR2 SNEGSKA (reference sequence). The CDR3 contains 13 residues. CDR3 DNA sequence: TGCAGTGCTAGCCCAGGTATGAACACTGAAGCTTTCTTT. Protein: CSASPGMNTEAFF.

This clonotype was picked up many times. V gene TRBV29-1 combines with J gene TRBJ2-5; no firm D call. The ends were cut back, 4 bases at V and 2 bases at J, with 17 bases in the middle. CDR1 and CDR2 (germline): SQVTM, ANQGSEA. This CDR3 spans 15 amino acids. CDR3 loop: CSVVRPPGDQETQYF. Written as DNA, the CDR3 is TGCAGCGTTGTTCGCCCACCTGGGGATCAAGAGACCCAGTACTTC. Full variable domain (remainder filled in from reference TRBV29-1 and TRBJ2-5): SAVISQKPSRDICQRGTSLTIQCQVDSQVTMMFWYRQQPGQSLTLIATANQGSEATYESGFVIDKFPISRPNLTFSTLTVSNMSPEDSSIYLCSVVRPPGDQETQYFGPGTRLLVL.

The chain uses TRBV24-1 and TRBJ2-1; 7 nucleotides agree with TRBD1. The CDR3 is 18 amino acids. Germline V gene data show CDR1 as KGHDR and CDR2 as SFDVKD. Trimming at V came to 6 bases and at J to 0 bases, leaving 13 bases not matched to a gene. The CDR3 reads CATSSRDRKIGSYNEQFF. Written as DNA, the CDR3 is TGTGCCACCAGTTCTCGGGACAGAAAGATCGGCTCCTACAATGAGCAGTTCTTC.

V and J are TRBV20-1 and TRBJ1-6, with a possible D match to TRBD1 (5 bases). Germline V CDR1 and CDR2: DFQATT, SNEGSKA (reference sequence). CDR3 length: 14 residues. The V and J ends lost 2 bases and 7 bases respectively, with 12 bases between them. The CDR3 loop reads CSARSQGRNSPLHF. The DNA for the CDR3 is TGCAGTGCTAGATCCCAGGGACGGAATTCACCCCTCCACTTT.

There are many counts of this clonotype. CDR3 sequence (DNA): TGCAGCCCTCAGGACAGTCGGAGCAATCAGCCCCAGCATTTT. This encodes CSPQDSRSNQPQHF. The chain joins TRBV20-1 to TRBJ1-5, with D possibly being TRBD1 (6 bases). Looked up from germline, CDR1 is DFQATT and CDR2 is SNEGSKA (reference sequence). The CDR3 totals 14 residues.

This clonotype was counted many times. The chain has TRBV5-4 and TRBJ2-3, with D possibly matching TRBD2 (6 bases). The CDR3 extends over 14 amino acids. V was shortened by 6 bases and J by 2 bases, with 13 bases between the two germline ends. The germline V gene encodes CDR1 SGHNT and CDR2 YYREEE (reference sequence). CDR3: CASTLGLTTDTQYF. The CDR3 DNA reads TGTGCCAGCACCCTCGGACTAACCACAGATACGCAGTATTTT.

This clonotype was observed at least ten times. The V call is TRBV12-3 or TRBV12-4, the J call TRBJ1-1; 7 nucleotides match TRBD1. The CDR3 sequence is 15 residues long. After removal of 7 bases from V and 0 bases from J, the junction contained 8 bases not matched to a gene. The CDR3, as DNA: TGTGCCAGCATCGAGAACAGGGGCATGAACACTGAAGCTTTCTTT. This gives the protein CASIENRGMNTEAFF.

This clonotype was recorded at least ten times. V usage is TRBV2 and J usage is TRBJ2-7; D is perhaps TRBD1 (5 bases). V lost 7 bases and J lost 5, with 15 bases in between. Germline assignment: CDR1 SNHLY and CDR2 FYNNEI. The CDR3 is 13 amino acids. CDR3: CASNPGLEDEQYF. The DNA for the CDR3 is TGTGCCAGCAACCCAGGGTTGGAAGACGAGCAGTACTTC. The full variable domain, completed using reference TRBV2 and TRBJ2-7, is EPEVTQTPSHQVTQMGQEVILRCVPISNHLYFYWYRQILGQKVEFLVSFYNNEISEKSEIFDDQFSVERPDGSNFTLKIRSTKLEDSAMYFCASNPGLEDEQYFGPGTRLTVT.

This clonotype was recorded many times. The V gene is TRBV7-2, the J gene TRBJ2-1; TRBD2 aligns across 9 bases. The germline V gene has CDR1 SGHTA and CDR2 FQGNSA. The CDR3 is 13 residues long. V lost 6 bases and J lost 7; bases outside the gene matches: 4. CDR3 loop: CASRHGLANEQFF. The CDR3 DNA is TGTGCCAGCAGACATGGACTAGCGAATGAGCAGTTCTTC.

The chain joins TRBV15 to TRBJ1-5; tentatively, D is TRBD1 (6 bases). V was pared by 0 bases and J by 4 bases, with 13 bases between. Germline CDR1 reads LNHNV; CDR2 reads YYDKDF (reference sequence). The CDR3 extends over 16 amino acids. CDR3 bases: TGTGCCACCAGCAGAGATGGGGGCAGAATTAATCAGCCCCAGCATTTT. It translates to CATSRDGGRINQPQHF.

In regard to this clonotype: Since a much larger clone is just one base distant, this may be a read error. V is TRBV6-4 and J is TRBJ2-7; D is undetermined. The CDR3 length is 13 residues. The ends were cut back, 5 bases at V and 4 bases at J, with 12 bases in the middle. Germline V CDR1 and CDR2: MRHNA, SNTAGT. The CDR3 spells CASSKNTEYEQYF. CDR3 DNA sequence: TGTGCCAGCAGTAAAAACACAGAGTACGAGCAGTACTTC.